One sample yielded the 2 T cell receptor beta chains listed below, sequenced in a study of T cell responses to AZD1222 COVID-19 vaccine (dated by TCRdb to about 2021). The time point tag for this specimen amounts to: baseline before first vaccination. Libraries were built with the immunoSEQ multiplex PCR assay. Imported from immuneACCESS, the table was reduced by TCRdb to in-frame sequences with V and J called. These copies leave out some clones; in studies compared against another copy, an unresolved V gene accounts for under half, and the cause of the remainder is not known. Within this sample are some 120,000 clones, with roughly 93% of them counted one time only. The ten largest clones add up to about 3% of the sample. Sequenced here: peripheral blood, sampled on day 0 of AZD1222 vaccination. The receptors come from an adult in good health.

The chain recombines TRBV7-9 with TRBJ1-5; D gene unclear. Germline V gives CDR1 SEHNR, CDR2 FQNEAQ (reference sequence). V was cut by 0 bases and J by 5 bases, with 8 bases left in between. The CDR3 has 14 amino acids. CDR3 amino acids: CASSLAGYYQPQHF. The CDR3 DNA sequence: TGTGCCAGCAGCTTAGCGGGGTATTATCAGCCCCAGCATTTT.

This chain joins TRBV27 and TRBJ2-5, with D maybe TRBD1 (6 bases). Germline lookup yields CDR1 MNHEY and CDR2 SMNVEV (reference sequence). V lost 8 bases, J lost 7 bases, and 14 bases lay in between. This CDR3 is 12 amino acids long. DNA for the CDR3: TGTGCCAGCGGTTCGGGACAAACGACCCAGTACTTC. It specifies CASGSGQTTQYF.